Listed here is a single TCR beta chain. This clonotype was seen ten or more times. Its antigen remains undetermined. No base-level quality is on record; no much larger clone is a single base apart. This sample stems from a study of response to subunit inactivated influenza vaccine (dated by TCRdb to 2016 to 2019). With respect to the entire study: Deep quantitative T cell receptor repertoire profiling was used in the study to track responses to a trivalent subunit inactivated influenza vaccine. The paper as a whole reports these results and caveats: The authors proposed that each seasonal influenza vaccination may bring in only a limited number of new T cells.

The CDR3 has 16 amino acids, counting the end cysteine and phenylalanine. Only the CDR3 DNA stays, 48 bases, in frame from base 1. As encoded in the germline V gene, CDR1 is SGHRS while CDR2 is YFSETQ. V is reduced by 4 bases and J by 2 bases, leaving a spacing of 16 bases between them. Libraries were built with RT-PCR. Sequenced on an Illumina HiSeq 2500. TCRdb reran the public reads through fastp at Q25 and MiXCR, keeping productive beta chains. Each CDR3 protein gets just one entry, which takes the most common genes and DNA from the rows behind it. A total of approximately 250,000 distinct CDR3 sequences appear in this sample, 12% of them only once. The ten largest clones represent roughly 7.7% of the sample.

The receptor was isolated from a man aged 45 to 65 who received an inactivated influenza vaccine. Donor details come from another sample of the same person, matched by shared clones. Sequenced material: non-naive T cells sorted from PBMCs, taken roughly 15 days before vaccination. Per the publication, the cell subset or site label means: memory T cell fraction. The chain is assembled from TRBV5-1 and TRBJ1-5, and possibly TRBD1, on 6 matching bases. The sequence in DNA is TGCGCCAGCAGCATACAGGGAACCATGGGCAATCAGCCCCAGCATTTT. The encoded protein is CASSIQGTMGNQPQHF.